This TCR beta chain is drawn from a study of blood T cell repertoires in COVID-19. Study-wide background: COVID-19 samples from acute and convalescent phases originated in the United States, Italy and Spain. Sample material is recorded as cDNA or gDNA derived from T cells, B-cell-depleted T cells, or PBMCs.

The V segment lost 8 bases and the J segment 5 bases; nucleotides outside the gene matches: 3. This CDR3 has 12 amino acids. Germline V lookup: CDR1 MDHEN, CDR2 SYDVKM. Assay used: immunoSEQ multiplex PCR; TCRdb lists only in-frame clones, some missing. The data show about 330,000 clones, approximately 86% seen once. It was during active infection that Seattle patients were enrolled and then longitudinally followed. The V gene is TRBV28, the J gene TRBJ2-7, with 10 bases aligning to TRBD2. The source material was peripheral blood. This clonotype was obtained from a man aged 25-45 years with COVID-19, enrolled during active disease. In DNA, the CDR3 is TGTGCCAGCTGGGGACTAGCGAACGAGCAGTACTTC. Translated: CASWGLANEQYF.